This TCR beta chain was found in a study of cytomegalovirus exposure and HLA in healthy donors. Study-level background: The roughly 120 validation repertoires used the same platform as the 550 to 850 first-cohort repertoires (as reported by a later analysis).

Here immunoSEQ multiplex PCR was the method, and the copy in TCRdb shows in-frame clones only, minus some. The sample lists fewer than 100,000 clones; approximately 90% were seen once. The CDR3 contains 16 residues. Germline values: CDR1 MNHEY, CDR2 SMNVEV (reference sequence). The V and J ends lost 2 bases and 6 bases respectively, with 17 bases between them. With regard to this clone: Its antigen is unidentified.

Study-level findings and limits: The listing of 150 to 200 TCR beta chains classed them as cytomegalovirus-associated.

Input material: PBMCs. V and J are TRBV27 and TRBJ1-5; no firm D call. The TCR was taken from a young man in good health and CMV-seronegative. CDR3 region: CASSLLGSDITQPQHF. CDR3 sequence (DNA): TGTGCCAGCAGTTTACTGGGGAGCGATATTACTCAGCCCCAGCATTTT.